This is a list of T cell receptor beta chains from one sample in a study of CXCR3-negative and CXCR3-positive naive CD8 T cells. TCRdb reprocessed the 5' RACE reads; each CDR3 protein has one entry and no DNA is given. The specimen's table records about 43,000 distinct CDR3 sequences. Sequencing was done on a sample of memory CD8+ T cells from blood. The receptors derive from a human donor in good health. Some clones in this sample may be carry-over from other donors' samples. CDR3s include the opening cysteine and the closing phenylalanine or tryptophan. Only some rows state a clone size, as once, few, many or a class for expanded clones.

v_call,j_call,clone_size,cdr3_aa
TRBV19,TRBJ1-4,.,CASRTDRRNEKLFF
TRBV6-4,TRBJ2-3,.,CASSPYSGGASTDTQYF
TRBV6-2/TRBV6-3,TRBJ1-1,.,CASSYDRSAPALNTEAFF
TRBV6-4,TRBJ1-6,.,CASSDNGENSPLHF
TRBV9,TRBJ2-1,.,CASSVADRGDEQFF
TRBV6-4,TRBJ2-3,.,CASSNVGGTDTQYF
TRBV6-2/TRBV6-3,TRBJ2-5,.,CASSPGTSGAETQYF
TRBV11-2,TRBJ1-2,large,CASSLATNYGYTF
TRBV13,TRBJ2-2,.,CASSLEGGRAPNTGELFF
TRBV7-9,TRBJ1-4,.,CASSRPGTQGEKLFF
TRBV3-1,TRBJ1-1,.,CASSQDGRGWDTEAFF
TRBV29-1,TRBJ2-7,.,CSVGQDSYEQYF
TRBV29-1,TRBJ1-2,.,CSAPTGGRSGYTF
TRBV12-3/TRBV12-4,TRBJ2-3,.,CASSQNRDTQYF
TRBV12-3/TRBV12-4,TRBJ2-5,.,CASSRSETQYF
TRBV7-3,TRBJ2-1,medium-sized,CASSLLPRPSSYNEQFF
TRBV6-2/TRBV6-3,TRBJ2-5,medium-sized,CASSLSEEETQYF
TRBV5-1,TRBJ2-7,.,CASSPWDRGSYEQYF
TRBV2,TRBJ2-2,.,CASINSRQLNTGELFF
TRBV23-1,TRBJ2-7,.,CASSQSPGGDTYEQYF
TRBV7-2,TRBJ2-7,.,CASTDDWISYEQYF
TRBV29-1,TRBJ2-2,.,CSVILAGGHTNTGELFF
TRBV5-6,TRBJ2-5,.,CASSPRTSGSRETQYF
TRBV7-6,TRBJ1-1,.,CASSKGSENTEAFF
TRBV7-9,TRBJ1-1,.,CASSRAREAFF
TRBV4-2,TRBJ2-3,.,CASSQDGTSHVDTQYF
TRBV5-4,TRBJ2-1,.,CASSFPETGDNEQFF
TRBV6-2/TRBV6-3,TRBJ1-5,.,CASTQGVEGQPQHF